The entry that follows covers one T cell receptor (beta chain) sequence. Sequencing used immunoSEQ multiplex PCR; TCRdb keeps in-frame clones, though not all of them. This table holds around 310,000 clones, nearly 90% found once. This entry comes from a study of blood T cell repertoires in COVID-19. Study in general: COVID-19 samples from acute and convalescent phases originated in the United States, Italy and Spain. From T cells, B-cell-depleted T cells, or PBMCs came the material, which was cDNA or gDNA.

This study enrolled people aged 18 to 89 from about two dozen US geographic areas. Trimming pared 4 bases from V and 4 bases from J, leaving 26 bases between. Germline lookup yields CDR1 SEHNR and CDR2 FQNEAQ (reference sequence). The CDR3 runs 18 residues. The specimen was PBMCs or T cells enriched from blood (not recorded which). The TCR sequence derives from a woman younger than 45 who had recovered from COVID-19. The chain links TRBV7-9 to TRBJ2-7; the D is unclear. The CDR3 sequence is CASSSRGINRRGAYEQYF. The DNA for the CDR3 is TGTGCCAGCAGCTCCCGTGGCATAAATCGACGAGGTGCATACGAGCAGTACTTC.